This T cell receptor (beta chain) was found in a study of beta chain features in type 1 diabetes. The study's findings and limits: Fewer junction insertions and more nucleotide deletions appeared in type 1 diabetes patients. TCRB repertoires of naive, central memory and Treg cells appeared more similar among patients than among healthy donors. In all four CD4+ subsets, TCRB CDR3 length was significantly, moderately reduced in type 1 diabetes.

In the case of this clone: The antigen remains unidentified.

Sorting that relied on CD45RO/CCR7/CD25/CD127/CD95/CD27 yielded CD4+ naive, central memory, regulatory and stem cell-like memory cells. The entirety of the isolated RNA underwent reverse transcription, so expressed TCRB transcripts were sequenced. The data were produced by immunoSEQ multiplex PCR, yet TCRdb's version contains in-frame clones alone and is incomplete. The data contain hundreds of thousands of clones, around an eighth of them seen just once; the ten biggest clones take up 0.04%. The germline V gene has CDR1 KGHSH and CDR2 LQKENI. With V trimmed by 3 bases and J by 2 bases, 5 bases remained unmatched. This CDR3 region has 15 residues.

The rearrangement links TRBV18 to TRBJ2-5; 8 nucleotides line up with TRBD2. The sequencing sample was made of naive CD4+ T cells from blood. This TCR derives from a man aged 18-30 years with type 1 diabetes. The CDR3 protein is CASSPQRGRQETQYF. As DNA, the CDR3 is TGTGCCAGCTCACCTCAGCGGGGGCGACAAGAGACCCAGTACTTC.